These 23 T cell receptor beta chains were all obtained from the same sample, sequenced in a study of siplizumab effects on memory and regulatory T cells. Assay used: immunoSEQ multiplex PCR; TCRdb lists only in-frame clones, some missing. The table includes 80,000 to 130,000 clones, more than 85% detected once. The specimen was CD4+ T cells sorted from blood. Receptors originate from a human donor in good health. Some clones in this sample may be carry-over from other donors' samples.

The genes are TRBV7-9 and TRBJ1-4, with D possibly TRBD1 on 5 matching bases. The V end lost 2 bases, the J end lost 4 bases, and 17 bases lay between the germline ends. Germline V gives CDR1 SEHNR, CDR2 FQNEAQ (reference sequence). There are 17 residues in the CDR3. This chain's CDR3 is CASSLPWGSGLNEKLFF. The CDR3 DNA reads as TGTGCCAGCAGCTTACCTTGGGGGTCAGGGCTTAATGAAAAACTGTTTTTT. The whole variable domain, remainder taken from reference TRBV7-9 and TRBJ1-4, is DTGVSQNPRHKITKRGQNVTFRCDPISEHNRLYWYRQTLGQGPEFLTYFQNEAQLEKSRLLSDRFSAERPKGSFSTLEIQRTEQGDSAMYLCASSLPWGSGLNEKLFFGSGTQLSVL.

V usage is TRBV18 and J usage is TRBJ1-1, with D perhaps matching TRBD1 (6 bases). The V gene's germline CDR1 is KGHSH and CDR2 LQKENI. This CDR3 comprises 15 residues. The ends were cut back, 2 bases at V and 3 bases at J, with 13 bases in the middle. The CDR3, as DNA: TGTGCCAGCTCACCAACGGGGGCAACGGACACTGAAGCTTTCTTT. Protein product: CASSPTGATDTEAFF.

V and J are TRBV5-6 and TRBJ2-7; maybe TRBD2 (5 bases). The CDR3 loop spans 17 amino acids. V lost 2 bases and J 5 bases, leaving 23 bases between the germline ends. CDR1 and CDR2 (germline): SGHDT, YYEEEE. The CDR3 DNA reads TGTGCCAGCAGCTTAATTAGACCGGGAAAAAGACACCACGAGCAGTACTTC. It encodes CASSLIRPGKRHHEQYF.

The chain joins TRBV10-3 to TRBJ2-2; either TRBD1 or TRBD2 may fit D (5 bases each). Trimming left V 3 bases short and J 7 bases short, with 9 bases between. The germline gives CDR1 ENHRY, CDR2 SYGVKD. The CDR3 totals 13 residues. In DNA, the CDR3 is TGTGCCATCAGTGAATCGGGGCGCGGGGAGCTGTTTTTT. Its protein product is CAISESGRGELFF.

The V and J genes are TRBV7-3 and TRBJ2-1, with 12 nucleotides matching TRBD2. The CDR3 runs 15 residues. Germline lookup yields CDR1 SGHTA and CDR2 FQGTGA. The V and J ends lost 5 bases and 6 bases, in that order; junction bases with no gene match: 5. CDR3 protein: CASSRLAGVANEQFF. In nucleotides, the CDR3 is TGTGCCAGCAGCCGACTAGCGGGAGTTGCCAATGAGCAGTTCTTC.

V usage is TRBV30 and J usage is TRBJ1-5; D is undetermined. Looked up from germline, CDR1 is GTSNPN and CDR2 is SVGIG (reference sequence). The V end lost 3 bases, the J end lost 1 base, and 7 bases lay between the germline ends. This CDR3 region has 13 residues. CDR3 sequence (DNA): TGTGCCTGGAGCTTGGAGAGCAATCAGCCCCAGCATTTT. This gives the protein CAWSLESNQPQHF.

CDR3 in amino acids: CASSAPVRGKVDTQYF. CDR3 nucleotides: TGTGCCAGCAGTGCCCCTGTCAGGGGGAAAGTAGATACGCAGTATTTT. The rearrangement joins TRBV6-1 to TRBJ2-3, with 7 positions matching TRBD1. Germline V gives CDR1 MNHNS, CDR2 SASEGT. This CDR3 region has 16 residues. The V gene end was trimmed by 4 bases and the J gene end by 5 bases; junction bases not matched to a gene: 12.

V is TRBV9 and J is TRBJ2-1, with 10 nucleotides matching TRBD2. The V and J ends lost 3 bases and 8 bases, in that order; junction bases with no gene match: 8. This CDR3 is 15 amino acids long. In germline, CDR1 is SGDLS, CDR2 YYNGEE. CDR3 nucleotide sequence: TGTGCCAGCAGCGCATCTAGCGGGAGCGAGTATGAGCAGTTCTTC. Protein: CASSASSGSEYEQFF.

Concerning this clone: This CDR3 is also generated by other DNA sequences in the sample. This rearrangement joins TRBV11-2 to TRBJ1-2; tentative D call: TRBD1 (6 bases). V lost 5 bases and J lost 5, with 15 bases in between. The germline gives CDR1 SGHAT, CDR2 FQNNGV. The CDR3 extends over 14 amino acids. The CDR3, as DNA: TGTGCCAGCAGCCCCGGAGGGGGGGGATATGGCTACACCTTC. It encodes CASSPGGGGYGYTF.

The V and J genes are TRBV5-4 and TRBJ2-7; no firm D call. Germline CDR1 and CDR2: SGHNT and YYREEE (reference sequence). This CDR3 contains 13 residues. V dropped 0 bases and J dropped 6 bases, with 10 bases sitting between them. CDR3 amino acids: CASSLVSPSEQYF. The CDR3 region has the DNA TGTGCCAGCAGCTTGGTTTCCCCTAGCGAGCAGTACTTC.

This clone is a singleton in its sample. The V gene is TRBV13, the J gene TRBJ1-2; the D is unclear. This CDR3 has 14 residues. Between the trimmed V and J ends, which lost 11 bases and 0 bases, there was a span of 16 bases. Germline V gene lookup returns CDR1 PRHDT and CDR2 FYEKMQ (reference sequence). In DNA, the CDR3 is TGTGCCGCGGGCGCCTCCCTAGCTAACTATGGCTACACCTTC. Translated: CAAGASLANYGYTF.

The chain carries TRBV30 and TRBJ2-3; TRBD1 or TRBD2 may be the D gene (5 bases each). CDR3 length: 16 residues. V was shortened by 4 bases and J by 2 bases, with 19 bases between the two germline ends. CDR1 and CDR2 from the germline V gene are GTSNPN and SVGIG (reference sequence). The CDR3 region has the DNA TGTGCCTGGACTACGGCCTCGGGGCTCTTCACAGATACGCAGTATTTT. Translated: CAWTTASGLFTDTQYF.

This sequence joins TRBV19 and TRBJ2-4; a weak D match, TRBD1 (5 bases). Germline V lookup: CDR1 LNHDA, CDR2 SQIVND (reference sequence). Trimming shortened V by 0 bases and J by 0 bases, and 15 bases separated the two germline ends. There are 18 residues in the CDR3. CDR3 sequence reads: CASSIDLQGLIAKNIQYF. In nucleotides, the CDR3 is TGTGCCAGTAGTATAGACTTGCAGGGTCTAATAGCCAAAAACATTCAGTACTTC.

The chain has TRBV19 and TRBJ1-3; D remains ambiguous. Germline values: CDR1 LNHDA, CDR2 SQIVND (reference sequence). The V end was cut by 4 bases, the J end by 1 base, with 11 bases between. The length of the CDR3 is 15 residues. CDR3 nucleotides: TGTGCCAGTAGTACAGGTCCCGGTTCTGGAAACACCATATATTTT. Its protein is CASSTGPGSGNTIYF.

The rearrangement uses TRBV6-6 and TRBJ2-7; D possibly corresponds to TRBD2 (5 bases). Per germline, CDR1 MNHNY and CDR2 SVGAGI (reference sequence). The CDR3 has 13 residues. V was shortened by 6 bases and J by 5 bases, with 14 bases between the two germline ends. For the CDR3, the DNA is TGTGCCAGCAGACGGGGTTCTGGGGACGAGCAGTACTTC. Amino acid sequence: CASRRGSGDEQYF.

This clone appeared a single time. V gene TRBV19 combines with J gene TRBJ1-2, with 9 bases matching TRBD1. This CDR3 spans 14 amino acids. Per germline, CDR1 LNHDA and CDR2 SQIVND (reference sequence). The ends lost 5 bases at V and 8 bases at J; junction bases unmatched: 9. CDR3 sequence reads: CASSPRQGEEGYTF. The DNA for the CDR3 is TGTGCCAGTAGTCCCCGACAGGGGGAAGAGGGCTACACCTTC.

This chain links TRBV6-5 with TRBJ1-1; D not resolved. Germline CDR1 MNHEY, CDR2 SVGAGI. The CDR3 loop spans 13 amino acids. The V end was cut by 8 bases, the J end by 8 bases, with 18 bases between. The CDR3 coding sequence is TGTGCCAGCCGTGCGGTGGAACTGCGGGAAGCTTTCTTT. Translating it yields CASRAVELREAFF.

This clone occurred a few times. This chain joins TRBV28 and TRBJ2-3, with D possibly TRBD2 on 7 matching bases. The germline gives CDR1 MDHEN, CDR2 SYDVKM. The CDR3 extends over 15 amino acids. V dropped 2 bases and J dropped 8 bases, with 17 bases sitting between them. CDR3 DNA: TGTGCCAGCAGTTTAGGGGGGGCCTCGCGGGTTACGCAGTATTTT. Amino acid sequence: CASSLGGASRVTQYF.

The chain joins TRBV19 to TRBJ1-2; 9 nucleotides line up with TRBD1. Per germline, CDR1 LNHDA and CDR2 SQIVND (reference sequence). This CDR3 has 14 residues. V shed 7 bases, J shed 6 bases, and the junction held 9 bases outside the gene matches. In DNA form, the CDR3 reads TGTGCCAGTACCAAGGGACAGGGAATCAATGGCTACACCTTC. Its translation is CASTKGQGINGYTF.

This clone was detected a few times. This chain connects TRBV19 to TRBJ2-7; no clear D gene. The length of the CDR3 is 14 residues. V lost 4 bases and J lost 1, with 11 bases in between. CDR1 is LNHDA, CDR2 SQIVND, per germline (reference sequence). The CDR3 DNA follows: TGTGCCAGTAGTAGTTACGGAAGTTCCTACGAGCAGTACTTC. Translating gives CASSSYGSSYEQYF. The full variable domain, its missing parts supplied by reference TRBV19 and TRBJ2-7, is DGGITQSPKYLFRKEGQNVTLSCEQNLNHDAMYWYRQDPGQGLRLIYYSQIVNDFQKGDIAEGYSVSREKKESFPLTVTSAQKNPTAFYLCASSSYGSSYEQYFGPGTRLTVT.

V gene TRBV27 combines with J gene TRBJ1-1; D not certain. The CDR3 totals 13 residues. CDR1 and CDR2 from the germline V gene are MNHEY and SMNVEV (reference sequence). V shed 3 bases and J shed 5 bases, with 10 bases lying between them. CDR3 sequence: CASSFDLLTEAFF. In DNA, the CDR3 is TGTGCCAGCAGTTTTGACTTGCTGACTGAAGCTTTCTTT.

This clone showed up just once. CDR3 sequence reads: CASSFGRDYGYTF. CDR3 sequence (DNA): TGTGCCAGCAGCTTCGGGAGAGACTATGGCTACACCTTC. V gene TRBV7-8 combines with J gene TRBJ1-2; no clear D. V was clipped by 3 bases and J by 3 bases, with 8 bases between them. Germline V gene data show CDR1 as SGHVS and CDR2 as FQNEAQ. The CDR3 loop spans 13 amino acids.

J is TRBJ2-2 and V is TRBV5-1, with D uncertain. Germline loops: CDR1 SGHRS, CDR2 YFSETQ. Trimming stripped 4 bases from V and 2 bases from J, with 12 bases between. CDR3 length: 15 residues. CDR3 sequence reads: CASSRGTTNTGELFF. The DNA for the CDR3 is TGCGCCAGCAGCCGCGGAACTACCAACACCGGGGAGCTGTTTTTT.